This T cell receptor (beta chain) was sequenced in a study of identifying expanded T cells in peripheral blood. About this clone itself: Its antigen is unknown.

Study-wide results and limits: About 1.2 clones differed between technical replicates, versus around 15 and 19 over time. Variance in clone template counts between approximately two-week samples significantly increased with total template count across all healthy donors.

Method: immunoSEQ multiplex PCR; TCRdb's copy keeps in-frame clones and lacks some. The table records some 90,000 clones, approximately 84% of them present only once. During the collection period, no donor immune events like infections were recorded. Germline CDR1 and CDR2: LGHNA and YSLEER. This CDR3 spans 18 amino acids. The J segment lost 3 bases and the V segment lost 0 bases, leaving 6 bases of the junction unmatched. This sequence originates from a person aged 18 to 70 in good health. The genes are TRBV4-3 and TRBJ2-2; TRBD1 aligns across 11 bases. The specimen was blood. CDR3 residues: CASSQDLAGQGDTGELFF. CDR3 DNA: TGCGCCAGCAGCCAAGATCTCGCGGGACAGGGGGACACCGGGGAGCTGTTTTTT.